This TCR beta chain was sequenced for a study of glioma-infiltrating T cells. This clonotype was seen at least ten times. V lost 3 bases, J lost 11 bases, and 17 bases lay in between. Germline CDR1 and CDR2: DFQATT and SNEGSKA (reference sequence). CDR3 length equals 13 residues. Using RNA template, CDR3s of TCR alpha and beta were amplified with iRepertoire arm-PCR. TCRdb analysed the multiplex PCR reads with MiXCR anew, one entry per CDR3 protein. This sample yields more than 20,000 distinct CDR3 sequences, of which approximately 23% are seen a single time; 13% belongs to the top ten. Sequenced sample: glioma tissue, nonneoplastic brain tissue, or PBMCs (not recorded which). This rearrangement joins TRBV20-1 to TRBJ1-3, with D uncertain. The receptor was derived from a human donor with low-grade glioma or glioblastoma, undergoing nonglioma brain surgery, or in good health (not recorded which). CDR3 protein: CSASHGRGFSIYF. In DNA, the CDR3 is TGCAGTGCTAGCCACGGAAGAGGGTTTTCCATATATTTT.